Each of the 23 T cell receptor beta chains below was sequenced from the same sample in a study of blood T cells in healthy people across ages. Together with a sample-barcoded 5' primer, a J-beta primer mix was included in a second PCR lasting about 6 to 11 cycles. One entry per CDR3 protein results from TCRdb running MiXCR on the 5' RACE reads. The sample consists of more than 800,000 distinct CDR3 sequences, less than 35% of them appearing once. Sequencing was done on a sample of blood. The receptors were sampled from an elderly woman in good health.

This clonotype was recorded at least ten times. The CDR3 nucleotides read TGTGCCACCAGCAGAGGGGGGGCAGATACGCAGTATTTT. Translation: CATSRGGADTQYF. This chain links TRBV15 with TRBJ2-3, with D maybe TRBD2 (6 bases). This CDR3 contains 13 residues. V lost 1 base and J lost 4, with 6 bases in between. Germline loops: CDR1 LNHNV, CDR2 YYDKDF (reference sequence). The variable domain in full, with the rest retrieved from reference TRBV15 and TRBJ2-3, is DAMVIQNPRYQVTQFGKPVTLSCSQTLNHNVMYWYQQKSSQAPKLLFHYYDKDFNNEADTPDNFQSRRPNTSFCFLDIRSPGLGDTAMYLCATSRGGADTQYFGPGTRLTVL.

This clonotype has a count of ten or more. The rearrangement links TRBV15 to TRBJ2-5; D possibly corresponds to TRBD1 (5 bases). The germline V gene has CDR1 LNHNV and CDR2 YYDKDF (reference sequence). V was clipped by 4 bases and J by 2 bases, with 14 bases between them. This CDR3 spans 15 amino acids. DNA for the CDR3: TGTGCCACCAGCACCTCAGGGAAGGCACAAGAGACCCAGTACTTC. The encoded protein is CATSTSGKAQETQYF.

This clonotype has only one observation. One end of the junction fails to match germline, which may point to a read error. Here the CDR3 reads CAGSLRTAGSGSYNEQFF. The DNA of the CDR3 is TGTGCCGGCAGCCTGAGAACAGCGGGGAGTGGATCCTACAATGAGCAGTTCTTC. The rearrangement uses TRBV5-5 and TRBJ2-1; TRBD2 agrees at 7 bases. The V gene's germline CDR1 is SGHKS and CDR2 YYEKEE (reference sequence). The CDR3 runs to 18 residues.

This chain uses TRBV6-4 with TRBJ2-1, with D tentatively TRBD1 (6 bases). The CDR3 sequence is 15 residues long. From germline, CDR1 is MRHNA and CDR2 SNTAGT. The V end lost 6 bases, the J end lost 8 bases, and 20 bases lay between the germline ends. The CDR3 DNA is TGTGCCAGCAGCCCTTTGACAGGCCCTTACGATGAGCAGTTCTTC. Its translation is CASSPLTGPYDEQFF.

The chain recombines TRBV5-5 with TRBJ2-5; no definite D call. Trimming shortened V by 4 bases and J by 4 bases, and 14 bases separated the two germline ends. Germline assignment: CDR1 SGHKS and CDR2 YYEKEE (reference sequence). CDR3 length equals 14 residues. The CDR3 bases are TGTGCCAGCAGCCGCTGGACCACGGGAGAGACCCAGTACTTC. Its protein product is CASSRWTTGETQYF. Filled out from reference TRBV5-5 and TRBJ2-5, the complete variable domain reads DAGVTQSPTHLIKTRGQQVTLRCSPISGHKSVSWYQQVLGQGPQFIFQYYEKEERGRGNFPDRFSARQFPNYSSELNVNALLLGDSALYLCASSRWTTGETQYFGPGTRLLVL.

V gene TRBV4-2 combines with J gene TRBJ1-4, with a tentative D call TRBD1 (5 bases). Trimming stripped 4 bases from V and 8 bases from J, with 17 bases between. Germline-derived CDR1 and CDR2 are LGHNA and YNFKEQ. The CDR3 consists of 15 residues. The DNA for the CDR3 is TGTGCCAGCAGCCTGGGACTTCCCACCTTCGAAAAACTGTTTTTT. It is translated as CASSLGLPTFEKLFF.

In regard to this clonotype: The junction departs from germline at one end; a sequencing error may be responsible. The J gene is TRBJ2-1, the V gene TRBV6-6; D unclear. In germline, CDR1 is MNHNY, CDR2 SVGAGI (reference sequence). The CDR3 consists of 12 residues. CDR3 DNA sequence: TGTGCCAGCACCCGAGGTAACAATGAGCAGTGCTTC. This codes for CASTRGNNEQCF.

This clonotype has at least ten counts. V gene TRBV6-5 combines with J gene TRBJ2-5; D is unclear. The germline CDR1 and CDR2 sequences are MNHEY and SVGAGI. The CDR3 runs to 14 residues. V shed 0 bases and J shed 3 bases, with 8 bases lying between them. CDR3 nucleotide sequence: TGTGCCAGCAGTTACTCAGGGCTCGAAGAGACCCAGTACTTC. This sequence encodes CASSYSGLEETQYF.

This clonotype was picked up many times. The V and J genes are TRBV5-1 and TRBJ2-5, with D perhaps TRBD2 (6 bases). The germline CDR1 and CDR2 sequences are SGHRS and YFSETQ. V was cut by 6 bases and J by 4 bases, with 13 bases left in between. This CDR3 has 13 amino acids. This chain's CDR3 is CASMQAGGETQYF. CDR3 nucleotides: TGCGCCAGCATGCAGGCCGGGGGAGAGACCCAGTACTTC.

This clonotype was recorded many times. The chain recombines TRBV20-1 with TRBJ2-1; D is unclear. The V gene's germline CDR1 is DFQATT and CDR2 SNEGSKA (reference sequence). Deletions cut 1 base from V and 4 bases from J, with 14 bases between. There are 15 residues in the CDR3. In DNA, the CDR3 is TGCAGTGCTAGAGGCATGGCCCATGGGTACAATGAGCAGTTCTTC. Amino acid sequence: CSARGMAHGYNEQFF.

This clonotype turned up a few times. CDR3 nucleotides: TGCGCCAGCAGCCAAGTGAGACAAATGAACACTGAAGCTTTCTTT. Translated: CASSQVRQMNTEAFF. The genes are TRBV4-3 and TRBJ1-1, with D uncertain. V dropped 1 base and J dropped 0 bases, with 9 bases sitting between them. The CDR3 is made up of 15 amino acids. Germline CDR1 reads LGHNA; CDR2 reads YSLEER.

A few counts support this clonotype. The gene calls are TRBV7-2 and TRBJ2-3; D not certain. In germline, CDR1 is SGHTA, CDR2 FQGNSA. Trimming took off 7 bases at V and 2 bases at J, with 16 bases between the two ends. CDR3 length: 15 residues. As DNA, the CDR3 is TGTGCCAGCAAGTCGGACGGAAAGGACACAGATACGCAGTATTTT. Its translation is CASKSDGKDTDTQYF.

V and J are TRBV6-2 or TRBV6-3 and TRBJ2-1; D uncertain. This CDR3 is built from 15 residues. Trimming shortened V by 6 bases and J by 0 bases, and 12 bases separated the two germline ends. Per the germline V gene, CDR1 is MNHEY and CDR2 is SVGEGT. CDR3 amino acids: CASSPHDSSYNEQFF. The CDR3 nucleotides read TGTGCCAGCAGCCCCCACGATAGCTCCTACAATGAGCAGTTCTTC.

This clonotype has at least ten counts. The J gene is TRBJ2-7, the V gene TRBV6-2 or TRBV6-3, with D unclear. This CDR3 region has 15 residues. V was pared by 7 bases and J by 0 bases, with 16 bases between. CDR1 is MNHEY, CDR2 SVGEGT, per germline. CDR3 sequence reads: CASIRAHPGSYEQYF. The DNA of the CDR3 is TGTGCCAGCATAAGGGCCCACCCAGGCTCCTACGAGCAGTACTTC.

This clonotype was seen a few times. The chain uses TRBV12-3 or TRBV12-4 and TRBJ2-5; no firm D call. The J call is uncertain, as TRBJ2-7 better fits the DNA end. This CDR3 contains 18 residues. Here the CDR3 DNA reads TGTGCCAGCAGTTTAATTATAAGGTCGGAAGAGTACGTCCGCGAGCAGTACTTC. It encodes CASSLIIRSEEYVREQYF.

About this clonotype itself: At one end the junction does not follow the germline gene, possibly because of a read error. The rearrangement links TRBV5-6 to TRBJ2-5, with D perhaps TRBD1 (6 bases). CDR3 size: 17 residues. Looked up from germline, CDR1 is SGHDT and CDR2 is YYEEEE. This CDR3 reads CVSSPGTHLMWKETQYF. CDR3 coding DNA: TGTGTCAGCAGCCCCGGGACACATCTAATGTGGAAAGAGACCCAGTACTTC.

The V gene is TRBV7-2, the J gene TRBJ2-3; D not resolved. V was shortened by 8 bases and J by 4 bases, with 10 bases between the two germline ends. The CDR3 extends over 12 amino acids. The germline V gene has CDR1 SGHTA and CDR2 FQGNSA. The DNA for the CDR3 is TGTGCCAGCTCGATAGGCGCAGATACGCAGTATTTT. Translated: CASSIGADTQYF.

Only a few counts were recorded for this clonotype. The chain employs TRBV5-4 and TRBJ1-4; D not resolved. Germline V gives CDR1 SGHNT, CDR2 YYREEE (reference sequence). The CDR3 is 16 residues long. V was trimmed by 3 bases and J by 6 bases, leaving 18 bases between them. CDR3 DNA sequence: TGTGCCAGCAGCTCCAACTCCGGACTTGACTATGAAAAACTGTTTTTT. Its protein product is CASSSNSGLDYEKLFF. The complete variable domain, with remaining parts taken from reference TRBV5-4 and TRBJ1-4, reads ETGVTQSPTHLIKTRGQQVTLRCSSQSGHNTVSWYQQALGQGPQFIFQYYREEENGRGNFPPRFSGLQFPNYSSELNVNALELDDSALYLCASSSNSGLDYEKLFFGSGTQLSVL.

The chain joins TRBV7-2 to TRBJ2-3; 9 bases are a match to TRBD2. This CDR3 is built from 16 residues. Losses at the gene ends were 5 bases for V and 2 bases for J; bases not matched to a gene: 8. The germline gives CDR1 SGHTA, CDR2 FQGNSA. CDR3 bases: TGTGCCAGCAGCCCCGGGGCTAGCGGGGTCACAGATACGCAGTATTTT. Translating gives CASSPGASGVTDTQYF. The whole variable domain, remainder taken from reference TRBV7-2 and TRBJ2-3, is GAGVSQSPSNKVTEKGKDVELRCDPISGHTALYWYRQSLGQGLEFLIYFQGNSAPDKSGLPSDRFSAERTGGSVSTLTIQRTQQEDSAVYLCASSPGASGVTDTQYFGPGTRLTVL.

This clonotype was recorded a few times. The V call is TRBV28, the J call TRBJ2-1; D perhaps matches TRBD2 (6 bases). The V gene lost 4 bases and the J gene lost 4 bases, with 17 bases spanning the gap. CDR1 is MDHEN, CDR2 SYDVKM, per germline. The CDR3 is 16 amino acids. The CDR3 DNA reads TGTGCCAGCAGTTCCAATTGGCCGGAGGGGTACAATGAGCAGTTCTTC. It is translated as CASSSNWPEGYNEQFF.

Details on this clonotype: Given a much more abundant clone one base away, this may be a read error. V gene TRBV3-1 combines with J gene TRBJ2-7, with D possibly matching TRBD1 (7 bases). This CDR3 has 15 amino acids. Germline loops: CDR1 LGHDT, CDR2 YNNKEL (reference sequence). V dropped 4 bases and J dropped 7 bases, with 20 bases sitting between them. This CDR3 reads CASSPAGQINNEQYF. Here the CDR3 DNA reads TGTGCCAGCAGCCCCGCGGGACAGATAAACAATGAGCAGTACTTC.

This clonotype was picked up many times. This chain links TRBV11-3 with TRBJ2-1, with D perhaps being TRBD1 or TRBD2 (5 bases each). This CDR3 has 12 amino acids. CDR1 and CDR2 (germline): SGHNT, YENEEA. V was cut by 0 bases and J by 10 bases, with 7 bases left in between. Here the CDR3 reads CASSLEGVEQFF. CDR3 bases: TGTGCCAGCAGCTTAGAGGGGGTAGAGCAGTTCTTC.

This clonotype has only one observation. The chain links TRBV5-5 to TRBJ2-5, with unresolved D. Deletions cut 2 bases from V and 13 bases from J, with 21 bases between. Germline V gives CDR1 SGHKS, CDR2 YYEKEE (reference sequence). The CDR3 runs 14 residues. CDR3 coding DNA: TGTGCCAGCAGCTTAAGCAGCGTCTCCTACGAGCGGTACTTC. This sequence encodes CASSLSSVSYERYF.